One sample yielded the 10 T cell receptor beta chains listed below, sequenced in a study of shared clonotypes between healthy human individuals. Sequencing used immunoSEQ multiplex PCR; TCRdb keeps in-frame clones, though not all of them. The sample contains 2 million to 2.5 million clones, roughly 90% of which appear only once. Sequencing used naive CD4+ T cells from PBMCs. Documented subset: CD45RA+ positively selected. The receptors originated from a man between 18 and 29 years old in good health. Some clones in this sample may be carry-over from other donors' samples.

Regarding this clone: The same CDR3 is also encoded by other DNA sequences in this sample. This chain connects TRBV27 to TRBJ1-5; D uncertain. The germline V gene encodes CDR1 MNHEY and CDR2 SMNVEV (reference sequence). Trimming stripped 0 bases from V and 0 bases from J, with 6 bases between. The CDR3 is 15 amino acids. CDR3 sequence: CASSLSGYSNQPQHF. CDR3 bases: TGTGCCAGCAGTTTATCAGGTTATAGCAATCAGCCCCAGCATTTT.

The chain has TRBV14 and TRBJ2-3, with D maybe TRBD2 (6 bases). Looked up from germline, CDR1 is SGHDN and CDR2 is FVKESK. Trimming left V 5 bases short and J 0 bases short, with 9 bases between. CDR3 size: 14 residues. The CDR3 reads CASSFTSSTDTQYF. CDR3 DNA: TGTGCCAGCAGCTTCACTAGCAGCACAGATACGCAGTATTTT.

The CDR3 is CASPAPRQFRETQYF. DNA for the CDR3: TGTGCAAGTCCCGCCCCGAGACAGTTCCGAGAGACCCAGTACTTC. V gene TRBV12-2 combines with J gene TRBJ2-5; TRBD1, the table's D call, was not compared with the DNA. TRBV12-2 is listed as a pseudogene. This CDR3 comprises 15 residues.

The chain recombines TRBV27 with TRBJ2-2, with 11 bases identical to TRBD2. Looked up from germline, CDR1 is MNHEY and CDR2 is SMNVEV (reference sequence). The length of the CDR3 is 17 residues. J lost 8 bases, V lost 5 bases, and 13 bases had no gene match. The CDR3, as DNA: TGTGCCAGCAGTCCCAGGGTCACTAGCGGGAGTACAGGGGAGCTGTTTTTT. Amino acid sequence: CASSPRVTSGSTGELFF.

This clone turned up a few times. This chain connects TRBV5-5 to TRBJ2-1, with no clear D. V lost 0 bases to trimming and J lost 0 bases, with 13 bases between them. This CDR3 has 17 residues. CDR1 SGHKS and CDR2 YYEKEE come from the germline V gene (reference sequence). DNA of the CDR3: TGTGCCAGCAGCTTGGCGGGCACCCTGAGCTCCTACAATGAGCAGTTCTTC. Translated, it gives CASSLAGTLSSYNEQFF.

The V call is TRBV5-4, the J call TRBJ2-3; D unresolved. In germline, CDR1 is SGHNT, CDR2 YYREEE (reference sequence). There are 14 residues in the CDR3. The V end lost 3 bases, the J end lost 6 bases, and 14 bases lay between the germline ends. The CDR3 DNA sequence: TGTGCCAGCAGCTCCCCTGAAGGGCCTGATACGCAGTATTTT. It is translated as CASSSPEGPDTQYF.

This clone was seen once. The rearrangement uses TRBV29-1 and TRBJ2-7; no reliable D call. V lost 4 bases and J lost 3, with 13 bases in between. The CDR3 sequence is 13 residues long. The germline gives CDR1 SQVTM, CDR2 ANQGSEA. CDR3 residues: CSVASQWSYEQYF. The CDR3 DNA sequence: TGCAGCGTTGCTTCGCAGTGGAGCTACGAGCAGTACTTC.

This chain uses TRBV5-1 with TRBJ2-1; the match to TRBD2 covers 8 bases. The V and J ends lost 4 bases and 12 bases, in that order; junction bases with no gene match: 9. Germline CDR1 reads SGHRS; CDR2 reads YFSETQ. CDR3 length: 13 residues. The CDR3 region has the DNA TGCGCCAGCAGCCCGACTAGCGTCTTGGTGCAGTTCTTC. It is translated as CASSPTSVLVQFF.

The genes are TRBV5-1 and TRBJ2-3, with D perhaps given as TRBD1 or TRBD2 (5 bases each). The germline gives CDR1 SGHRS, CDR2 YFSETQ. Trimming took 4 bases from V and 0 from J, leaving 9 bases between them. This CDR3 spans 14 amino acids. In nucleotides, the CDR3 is TGCGCCAGCAGCCGGGACCAAAGCACAGATACGCAGTATTTT. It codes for CASSRDQSTDTQYF.

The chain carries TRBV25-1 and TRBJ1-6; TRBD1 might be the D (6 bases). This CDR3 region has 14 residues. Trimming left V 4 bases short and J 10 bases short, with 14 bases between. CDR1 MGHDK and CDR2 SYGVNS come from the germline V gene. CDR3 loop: CASSATGFHSPLHF. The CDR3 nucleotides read TGTGCCAGCAGTGCTACAGGGTTTCACTCACCCCTCCACTTT.